What follows describes a single T cell receptor beta chain. Its binding antigen is unknown. Just one base apart from a much larger clone, this may be a read error. CDR1 is given as MNHEY and CDR2 as SMNVEV, both from the germline V gene (reference sequence). The CDR3, from cysteine to phenylalanine, totals 13 residues. Here the CDR3 DNA is all that survives: 39 bases in frame from base 1. V is reduced by 5 bases and J by 2 bases, leaving a spacing of 10 bases between them. The data were obtained in a study of T cells in Graves' hyperthyroidism and ophthalmopathy (dated 2019 in TCRdb). The study in broad terms: Peripheral blood samples were taken at initial diagnosis, before any treatment was given. A discovery cohort of about a hundred patients, approximately 45 with Graves' ophthalmopathy and 55 to 60 with stable Graves' hyperthyroidism, was used to find distinguishing TCR V-J signatures. Prospective prediction of ophthalmopathy was tested in an independent validation cohort consisting of under 20 hyperthyroidism patients and approximately 16 patients who later progressed to ophthalmopathy. The 90 to 100 discovery patients were randomly divided into training and test sets at a 7:3 ratio. Thyroid tissue and blood T-cell repertoires from over 5 Graves' hyperthyroidism patients were also compared in the study. TCR Vbeta CDR3 sequencing of 120 to 150 peripheral blood samples (over 40 ophthalmopathy, 75 or so hyperthyroidism and about 17 progressor patients) is reported in the paper. After blood sampling, hyperthyroidism patients were treated with methimazole at a starting dose of 30 mg daily, and ophthalmopathy patients were treated with high-dose intravenous methylprednisolone.

TCR beta CDR3 regions were amplified from RNA transcripts. The first round of RT-PCR for the TCR CDR3 was performed with the HTBI primer set and the Qiagen OneStep RT-PCR kit. A second multiplex PCR round built the libraries, followed by size selection and purification. The libraries were sequenced on an Illumina HiSeq2000 using paired-end 100 bp reads. In the original analysis: SOAPnuke was used to process the raw data, removing reads that contained adapters or uncalled bases, had a mean Phred below 15, or lacked an exact match to the constant primer or identifier. High-quality paired reads were merged with COPE v1.2.5, and unique nucleotide sequences were defined as clonotypes. Clonotypes were aligned to IMGT TRBV, TRBD and TRBJ reference segments using MiTCR v1.1. The analysis included only V-J combinations with a frequency above 0.0001, which together covered 99.2% of the repertoires. A TCS score was defined as the ratio of F50 (clonal expansion) to E x V (chaos), with BLOSUM62-based TCRdist applied between CDR3 peptides within each V-J. Welch's t-statistics and random forest reduced several hundred V-J features to 13, which were used in a naive Bayes classifier (R e1071). Starting from the raw public reads, TCRdb applied fastp trimming at Q25, assembled clones with MiXCR and retained in-frame beta chains. Each entry is one CDR3 protein sequence, shown with its most common DNA and genes. Here the V and J calls rest on TCRdb's processing, not on the authors' analysis. The sample table holds about 640,000 distinct CDR3 sequences, of which less than 25% were seen once. Together, the top ten hold under 35% of the sample.

Moderately to severely active disease, a Clinical Activity Score of at least 3, a NOSPECS grade of at least 4, and a duration under 3 months were present in ophthalmopathy patients. Exclusion was applied to patients with uncontrolled infections, other autoimmune diseases, pregnancy or lactation. Diagnoses were based on clinical symptoms, serum thyroxine and TRAb, thyroid ultrasound and orbital computed tomography. PBMCs were isolated from about 9.2 ml of fresh peripheral blood by Ficoll-Paque density gradient centrifugation. Total RNA was extracted with Trizol reagent, and quality was checked on an Agilent 2100 Bioanalyzer. Results and caveats for the whole study, not just this receptor: Most expanded thyroid clonotypes (frequency above 0.001) were also detected in blood, a finding suggesting that blood repertoires may reflect thyroid immune responses. A 13 V-J signature model separated ophthalmopathy from stable hyperthyroidism, with approximately 87% sensitivity and 81.08% specificity in cross-validation and 80%/75% in testing. No statistical method was used to fix the sample size in advance, and group allocation was not hidden from the investigators. In validation, the model predicted progression to ophthalmopathy with over 60% sensitivity and roughly 72% specificity, a median of 6.5 months before onset.

This TCR was recovered from a man aged 25 to 40 with Graves' ophthalmopathy. The rearranged chain carries TRBV27 and TRBJ2-7; TRBD2 could be the D gene, as 6 bases match. Source material: blood. The DNA is as follows: TGTGCCAGCAGTGGGGGGAGTCCCTACGAGCAGTACTTC. This encodes CASSGGSPYEQYF.